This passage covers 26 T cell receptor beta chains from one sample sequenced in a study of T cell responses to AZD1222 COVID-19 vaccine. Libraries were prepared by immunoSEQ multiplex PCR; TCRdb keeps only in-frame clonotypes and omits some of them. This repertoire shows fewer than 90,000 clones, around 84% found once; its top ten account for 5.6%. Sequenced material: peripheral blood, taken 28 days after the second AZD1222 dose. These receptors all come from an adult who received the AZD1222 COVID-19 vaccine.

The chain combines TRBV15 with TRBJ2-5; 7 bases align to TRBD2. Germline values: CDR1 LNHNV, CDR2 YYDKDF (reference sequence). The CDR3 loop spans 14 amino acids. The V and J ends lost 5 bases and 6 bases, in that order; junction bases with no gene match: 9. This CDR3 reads CATSGGGDLQTQYF. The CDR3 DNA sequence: TGTGCCACCAGCGGGGGAGGGGATTTGCAGACCCAGTACTTC. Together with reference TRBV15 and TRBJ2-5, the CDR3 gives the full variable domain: DAMVIQNPRYQVTQFGKPVTLSCSQTLNHNVMYWYQQKSSQAPKLLFHYYDKDFNNEADTPDNFQSRRPNTSFCFLDIRSPGLGDTAMYLCATSGGGDLQTQYFGPGTRLLVL.

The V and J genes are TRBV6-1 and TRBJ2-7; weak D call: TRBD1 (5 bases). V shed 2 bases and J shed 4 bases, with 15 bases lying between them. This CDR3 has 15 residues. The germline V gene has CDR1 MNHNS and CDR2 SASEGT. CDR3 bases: TGTGCCAGCAGTGAATTCCCAGGGTCGGCGTACGAGCAGTACTTC. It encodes CASSEFPGSAYEQYF.

The CDR3 protein is CASTDGPRSTEAFF. The CDR3 bases are TGTGCCAGCACCGACGGGCCCAGGAGCACTGAAGCTTTCTTT. The V call is TRBV11-2, the J call TRBJ1-1; D ambiguous. There are 14 residues in the CDR3. The ends were cut back, 7 bases at V and 4 bases at J, with 16 bases in the middle. Germline CDR1 is SGHAT and CDR2 is FQNNGV.

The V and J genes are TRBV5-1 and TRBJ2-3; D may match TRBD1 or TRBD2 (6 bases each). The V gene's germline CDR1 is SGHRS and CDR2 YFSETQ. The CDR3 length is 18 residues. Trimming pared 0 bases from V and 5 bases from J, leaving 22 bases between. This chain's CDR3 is CASSLEARGALSRDTQYF. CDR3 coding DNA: TGCGCCAGCAGCTTGGAGGCTAGGGGGGCACTTTCACGAGATACGCAGTATTTT. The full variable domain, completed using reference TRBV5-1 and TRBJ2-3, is KAGVTQTPRYLIKTRGQQVTLSCSPISGHRSVSWYQQTPGQGLQFLFEYFSETQRNKGNFPGRFSGRQFSNSRSEMNVSTLELGDSALYLCASSLEARGALSRDTQYFGPGTRLTVL.

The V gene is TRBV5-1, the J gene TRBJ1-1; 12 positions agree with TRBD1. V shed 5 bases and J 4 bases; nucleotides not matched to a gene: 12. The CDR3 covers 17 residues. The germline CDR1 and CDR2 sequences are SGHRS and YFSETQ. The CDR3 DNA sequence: TGCGCCAGCAGGGTTGGGCCGGGACAGGGGGCTTTCACTGAAGCTTTCTTT. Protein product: CASRVGPGQGAFTEAFF.

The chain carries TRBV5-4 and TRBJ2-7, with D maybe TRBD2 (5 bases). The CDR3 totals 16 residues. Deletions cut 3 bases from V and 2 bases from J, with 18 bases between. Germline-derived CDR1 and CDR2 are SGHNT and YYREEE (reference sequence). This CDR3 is CASSSPGRGLPYEQYF. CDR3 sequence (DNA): TGTGCCAGCAGCTCCCCAGGCCGCGGGCTCCCCTACGAGCAGTACTTC.

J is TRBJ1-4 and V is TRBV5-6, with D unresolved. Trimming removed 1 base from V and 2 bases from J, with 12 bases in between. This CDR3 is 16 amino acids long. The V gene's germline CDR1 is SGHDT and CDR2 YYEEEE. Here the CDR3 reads CASSLWATGTNEKLFF. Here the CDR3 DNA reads TGTGCCAGCAGCTTGTGGGCGACGGGCACTAATGAAAAACTGTTTTTT.

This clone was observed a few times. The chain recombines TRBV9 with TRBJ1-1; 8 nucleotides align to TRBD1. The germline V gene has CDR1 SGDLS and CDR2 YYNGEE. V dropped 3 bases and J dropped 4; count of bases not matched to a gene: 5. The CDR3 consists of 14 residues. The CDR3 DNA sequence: TGTGCCAGCAGCGCCCAGGGGGCGGCCACTGAAGCTTTCTTT. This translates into CASSAQGAATEAFF.

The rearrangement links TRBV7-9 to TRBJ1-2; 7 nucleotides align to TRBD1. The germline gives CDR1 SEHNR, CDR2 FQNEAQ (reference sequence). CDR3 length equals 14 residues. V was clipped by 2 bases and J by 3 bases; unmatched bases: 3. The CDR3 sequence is CASSLNTGDYGYTF. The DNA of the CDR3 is TGTGCCAGCAGCTTAAATACAGGGGACTATGGCTACACCTTC.

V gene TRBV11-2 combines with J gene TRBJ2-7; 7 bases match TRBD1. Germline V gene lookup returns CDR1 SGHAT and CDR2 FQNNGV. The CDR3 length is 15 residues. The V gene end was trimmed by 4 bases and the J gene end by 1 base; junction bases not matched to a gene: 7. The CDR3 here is CASSSNRGRSYEQYF. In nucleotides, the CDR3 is TGTGCCAGCAGCTCTAACAGGGGTCGGTCCTACGAGCAGTACTTC.

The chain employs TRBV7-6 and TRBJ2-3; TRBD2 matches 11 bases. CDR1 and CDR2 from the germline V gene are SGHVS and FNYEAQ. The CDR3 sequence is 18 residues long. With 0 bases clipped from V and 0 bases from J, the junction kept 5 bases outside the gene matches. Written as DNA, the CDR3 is TGTGCCAGCAGCTTAGCCCCGACTAGCGGGGTAAGCACAGATACGCAGTATTTT. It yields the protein CASSLAPTSGVSTDTQYF.

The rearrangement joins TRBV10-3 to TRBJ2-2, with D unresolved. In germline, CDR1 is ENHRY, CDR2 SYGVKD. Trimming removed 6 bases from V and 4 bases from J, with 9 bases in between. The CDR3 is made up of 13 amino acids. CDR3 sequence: CAISLSPTGELFF. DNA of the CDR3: TGTGCCATCAGCCTAAGCCCCACCGGGGAGCTGTTTTTT.

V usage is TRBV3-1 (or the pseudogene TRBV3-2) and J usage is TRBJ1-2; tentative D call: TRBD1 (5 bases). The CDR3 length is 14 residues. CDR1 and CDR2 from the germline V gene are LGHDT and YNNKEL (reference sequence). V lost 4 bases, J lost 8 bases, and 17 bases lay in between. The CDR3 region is CASSREGEGKGYTF. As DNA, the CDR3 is TGTGCCAGCAGCCGAGAGGGAGAGGGGAAAGGCTACACCTTC.

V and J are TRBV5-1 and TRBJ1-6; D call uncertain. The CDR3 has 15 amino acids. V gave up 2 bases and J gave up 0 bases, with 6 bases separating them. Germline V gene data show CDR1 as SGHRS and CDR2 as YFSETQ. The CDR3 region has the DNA TGCGCCAGCAGCTTACAGAGCTCCTATAATTCACCCCTCCACTTT. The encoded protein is CASSLQSSYNSPLHF.

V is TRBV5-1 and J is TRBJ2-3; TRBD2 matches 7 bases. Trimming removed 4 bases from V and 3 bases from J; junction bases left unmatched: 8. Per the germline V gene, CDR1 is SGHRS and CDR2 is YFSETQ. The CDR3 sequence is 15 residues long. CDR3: CASSPRGSRTDTQYF. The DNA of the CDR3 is TGCGCCAGCAGCCCGCGGGGGTCGAGGACAGATACGCAGTATTTT.

CDR3 nucleotide sequence: TGTGCCAGCAGCCATCGCGGGGCCGGGACTAGCCGATTCGAGCAGTACTTC. Its protein product is CASSHRGAGTSRFEQYF. The V and J genes are TRBV3-1 (or the pseudogene TRBV3-2) and TRBJ2-7, with 9 bases fitting TRBD2. This CDR3 has 17 amino acids. Germline V CDR1 and CDR2: LGHDT, YNNKEL (reference sequence). With V trimmed by 3 bases and J by 6 bases, 15 bases remained unmatched.

CDR3 protein: CASVGYNEQFF. CDR3 DNA sequence: TGTGCCAGCGTGGGCTACAATGAGCAGTTCTTC. The V gene is TRBV5-5, the J gene TRBJ2-1; D not resolved. CDR3 length: 11 amino acids. Germline V CDR1 and CDR2: SGHKS, YYEKEE (reference sequence). Trimming removed 7 bases at V and 3 bases at J, with 5 bases between.

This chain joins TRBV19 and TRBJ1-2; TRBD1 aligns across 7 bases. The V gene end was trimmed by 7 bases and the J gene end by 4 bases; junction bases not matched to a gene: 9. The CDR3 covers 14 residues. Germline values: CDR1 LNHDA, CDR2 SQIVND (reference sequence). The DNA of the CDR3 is TGTGCCAGTAAGGAGACAGGGTCGGGCTATGGCTACACCTTC. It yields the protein CASKETGSGYGYTF.

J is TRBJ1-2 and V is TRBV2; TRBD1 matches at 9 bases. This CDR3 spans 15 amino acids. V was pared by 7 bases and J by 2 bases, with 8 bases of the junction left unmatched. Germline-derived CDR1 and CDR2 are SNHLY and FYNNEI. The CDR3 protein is CASTPGQGFNYGYTF. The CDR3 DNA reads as TGTGCCAGCACCCCGGGACAGGGATTCAACTATGGCTACACCTTC. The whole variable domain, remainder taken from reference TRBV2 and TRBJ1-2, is EPEVTQTPSHQVTQMGQEVILRCVPISNHLYFYWYRQILGQKVEFLVSFYNNEISEKSEIFDDQFSVERPDGSNFTLKIRSTKLEDSAMYFCASTPGQGFNYGYTFGSGTRLTVV.

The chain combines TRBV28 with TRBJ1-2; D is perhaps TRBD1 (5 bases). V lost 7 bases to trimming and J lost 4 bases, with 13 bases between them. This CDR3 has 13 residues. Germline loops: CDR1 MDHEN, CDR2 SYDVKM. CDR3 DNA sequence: TGTGCCAGCACCCCCTTTGGGGCCTATGGCTACACCTTC. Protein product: CASTPFGAYGYTF.

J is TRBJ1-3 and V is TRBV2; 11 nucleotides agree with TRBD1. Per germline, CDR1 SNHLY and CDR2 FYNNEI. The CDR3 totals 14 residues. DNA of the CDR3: TGTGCGTGCGGACAGGGGGCGCTTGGAAACACCATATATTTT. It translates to CACGQGALGNTIYF. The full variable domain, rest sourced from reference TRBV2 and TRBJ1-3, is EPEVTQTPSHQVTQMGQEVILRCVPISNHLYFYWYRQILGQKVEFLVSFYNNEISEKSEIFDDQFSVERPDGSNFTLKIRSTKLEDSAMYFCACGQGALGNTIYFGEGSWLTVV.

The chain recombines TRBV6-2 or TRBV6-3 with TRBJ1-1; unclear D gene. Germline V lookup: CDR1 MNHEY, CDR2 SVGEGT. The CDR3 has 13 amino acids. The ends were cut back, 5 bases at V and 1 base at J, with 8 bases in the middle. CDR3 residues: CASSRDGNTEAFF. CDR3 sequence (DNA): TGTGCCAGCAGTCGCGACGGGAACACTGAAGCTTTCTTT.

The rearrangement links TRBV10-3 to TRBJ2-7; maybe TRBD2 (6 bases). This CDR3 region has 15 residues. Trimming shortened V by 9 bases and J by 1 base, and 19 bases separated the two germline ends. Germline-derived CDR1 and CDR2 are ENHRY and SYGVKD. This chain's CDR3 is CAIDQGKGGSYEQYF. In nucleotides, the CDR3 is TGTGCCATAGATCAGGGTAAGGGAGGTTCCTACGAGCAGTACTTC.

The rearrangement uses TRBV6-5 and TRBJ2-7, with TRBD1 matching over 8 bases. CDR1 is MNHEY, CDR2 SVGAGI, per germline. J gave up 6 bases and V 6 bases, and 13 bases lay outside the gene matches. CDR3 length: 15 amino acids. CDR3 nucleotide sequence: TGTGCCAGCAGGACGGCGGGACAGGACCGTTCCGAGCAGTACTTC. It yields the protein CASRTAGQDRSEQYF.

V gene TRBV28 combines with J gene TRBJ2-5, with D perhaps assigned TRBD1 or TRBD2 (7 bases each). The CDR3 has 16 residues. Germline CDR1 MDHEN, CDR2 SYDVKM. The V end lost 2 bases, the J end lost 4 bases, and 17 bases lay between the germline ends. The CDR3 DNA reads TGTGCCAGCAGTTTAGGGTTGGCCAGGGGGGGAGAGACCCAGTACTTC. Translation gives CASSLGLARGGETQYF.

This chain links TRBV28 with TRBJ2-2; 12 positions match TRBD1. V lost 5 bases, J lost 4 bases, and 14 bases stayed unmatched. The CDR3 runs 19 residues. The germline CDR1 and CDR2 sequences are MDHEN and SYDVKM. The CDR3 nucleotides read TGTGCCAGCAGTGGACCCGGGACAGGGGGCCCGTTTGGCACCGGGGAGCTGTTTTTT. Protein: CASSGPGTGGPFGTGELFF.